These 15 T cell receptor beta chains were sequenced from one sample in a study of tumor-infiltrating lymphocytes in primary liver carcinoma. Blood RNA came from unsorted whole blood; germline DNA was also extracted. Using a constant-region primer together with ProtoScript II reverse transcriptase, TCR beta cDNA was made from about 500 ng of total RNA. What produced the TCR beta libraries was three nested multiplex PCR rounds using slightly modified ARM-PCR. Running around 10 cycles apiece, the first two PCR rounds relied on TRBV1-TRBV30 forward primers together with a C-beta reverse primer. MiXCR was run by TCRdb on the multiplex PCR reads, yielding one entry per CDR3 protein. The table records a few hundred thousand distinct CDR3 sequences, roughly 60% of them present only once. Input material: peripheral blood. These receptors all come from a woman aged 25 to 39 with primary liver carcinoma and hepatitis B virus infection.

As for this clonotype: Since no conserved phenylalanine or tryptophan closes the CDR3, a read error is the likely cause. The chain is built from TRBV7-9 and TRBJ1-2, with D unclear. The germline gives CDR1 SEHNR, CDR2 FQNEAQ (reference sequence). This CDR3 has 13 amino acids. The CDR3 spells CARSFRSNYGYTL. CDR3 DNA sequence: TGTGCCAGGAGCTTCCGGAGCAACTATGGCTACACCTTA.

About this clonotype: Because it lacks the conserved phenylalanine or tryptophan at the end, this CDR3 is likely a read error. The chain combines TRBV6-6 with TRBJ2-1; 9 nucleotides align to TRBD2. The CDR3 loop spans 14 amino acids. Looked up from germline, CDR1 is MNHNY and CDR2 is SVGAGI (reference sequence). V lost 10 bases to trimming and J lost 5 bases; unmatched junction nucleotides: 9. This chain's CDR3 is CATLGLANHNEQFL. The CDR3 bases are TGTGCCACCCTTGGACTAGCGAATCACAATGAGCAGTTCCTC.

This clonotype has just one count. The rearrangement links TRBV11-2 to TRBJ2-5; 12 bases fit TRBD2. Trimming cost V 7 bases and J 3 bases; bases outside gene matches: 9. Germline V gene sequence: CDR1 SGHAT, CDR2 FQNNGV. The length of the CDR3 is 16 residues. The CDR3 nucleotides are TGTGCCAGCAACCCTTTGACTAGCGGGAGCGAAGAGACCCAGTACTTC. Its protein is CASNPLTSGSEETQYF.

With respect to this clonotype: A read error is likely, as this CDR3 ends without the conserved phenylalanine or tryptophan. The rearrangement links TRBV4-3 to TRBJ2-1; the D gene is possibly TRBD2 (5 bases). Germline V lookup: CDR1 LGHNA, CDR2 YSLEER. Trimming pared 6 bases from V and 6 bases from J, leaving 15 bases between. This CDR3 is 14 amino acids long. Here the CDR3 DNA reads TGCGCCAGCAGTCACGCGGGCCAGAGCAATGAGCAGTTCATC. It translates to CASSHAGQSNEQFI.

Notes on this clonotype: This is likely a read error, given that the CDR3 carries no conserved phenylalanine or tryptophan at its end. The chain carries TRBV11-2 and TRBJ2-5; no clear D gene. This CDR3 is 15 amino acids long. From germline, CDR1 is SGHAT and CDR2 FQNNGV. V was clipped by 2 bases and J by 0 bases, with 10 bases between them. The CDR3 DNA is TGTGCCAGCAGCTTATCCCTAAGGTACCAAGAGACCCAGTACTGC. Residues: CASSLSLRYQETQYC.

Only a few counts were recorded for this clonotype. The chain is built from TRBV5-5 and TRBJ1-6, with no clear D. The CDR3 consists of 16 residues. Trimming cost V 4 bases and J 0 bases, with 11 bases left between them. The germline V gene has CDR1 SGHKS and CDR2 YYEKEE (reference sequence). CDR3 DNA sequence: TGTGCCAGCAGCCAAGGACCAGGCTCCTATAATTCACCCCTCCACTTT. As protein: CASSQGPGSYNSPLHF.

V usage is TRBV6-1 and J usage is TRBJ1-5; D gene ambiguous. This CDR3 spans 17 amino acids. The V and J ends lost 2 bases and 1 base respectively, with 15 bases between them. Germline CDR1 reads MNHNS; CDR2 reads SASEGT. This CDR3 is CASSESLGVASNQPQHF. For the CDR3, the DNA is TGTGCCAGCAGTGAAAGTTTAGGAGTAGCAAGCAATCAGCCCCAGCATTTT.

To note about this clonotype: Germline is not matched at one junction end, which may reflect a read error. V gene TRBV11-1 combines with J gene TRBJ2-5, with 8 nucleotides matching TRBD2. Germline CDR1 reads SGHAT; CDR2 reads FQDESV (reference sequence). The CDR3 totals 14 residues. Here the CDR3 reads CASTRSGREETQYF. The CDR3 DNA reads TGTGCGAGCACCCGTTCCGGGAGGGAAGAGACCCAGTACTTC.

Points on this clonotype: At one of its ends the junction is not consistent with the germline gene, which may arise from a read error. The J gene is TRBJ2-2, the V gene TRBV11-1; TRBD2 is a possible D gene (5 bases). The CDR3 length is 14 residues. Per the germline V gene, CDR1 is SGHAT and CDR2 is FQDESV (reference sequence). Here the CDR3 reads CASTMSARTGKLFF. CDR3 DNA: TGTGCTAGCACTATGTCCGCGCGGACCGGGAAGCTGTTTTTT. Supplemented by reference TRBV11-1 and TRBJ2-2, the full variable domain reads EAEVAQSPRYKITEKSQAVAFWCDPISGHATLYWYRQILGQGPELLVQFQDESVVDDSQLPKDRFSAERLKGVDSTLKIQPAELGDSAMYLCASTMSARTGKLFFGEGSRLTVL.

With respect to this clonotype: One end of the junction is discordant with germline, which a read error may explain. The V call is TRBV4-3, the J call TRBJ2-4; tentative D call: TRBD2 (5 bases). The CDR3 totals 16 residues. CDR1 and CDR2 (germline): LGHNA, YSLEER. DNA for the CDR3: TGCGCCAGCAGCCAAAATGGCAGCCTAGCCAAAAACATTCAGCACTTC. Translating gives CASSQNGSLAKNIQHF.

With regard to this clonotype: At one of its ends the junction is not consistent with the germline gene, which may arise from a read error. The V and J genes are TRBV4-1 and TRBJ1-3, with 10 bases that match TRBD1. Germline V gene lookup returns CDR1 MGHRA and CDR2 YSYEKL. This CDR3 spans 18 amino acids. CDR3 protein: CASSQDWDRGMGGTTIYF. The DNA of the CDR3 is TGTGCCAGCAGCCAAGATTGGGACAGGGGAATGGGGGGAACCACCATATATTTT.

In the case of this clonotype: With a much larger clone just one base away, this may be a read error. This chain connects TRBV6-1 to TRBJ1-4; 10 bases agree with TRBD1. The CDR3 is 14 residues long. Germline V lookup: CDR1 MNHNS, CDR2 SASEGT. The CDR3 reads CARSESTGGGKLFF. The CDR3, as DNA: TGTGCCAGAAGTGAATCGACAGGGGGCGGGAAACTGTTTTTT.

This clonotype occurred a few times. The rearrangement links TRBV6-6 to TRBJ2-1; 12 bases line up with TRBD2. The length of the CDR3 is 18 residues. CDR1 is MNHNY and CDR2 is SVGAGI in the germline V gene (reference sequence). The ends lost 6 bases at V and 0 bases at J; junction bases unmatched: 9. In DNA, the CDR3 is TGTGCCAGCAGCCTTTTGACTAGCGGGAGACCCTCCTACAATGAGCAGTTCTTC. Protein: CASSLLTSGRPSYNEQFF.

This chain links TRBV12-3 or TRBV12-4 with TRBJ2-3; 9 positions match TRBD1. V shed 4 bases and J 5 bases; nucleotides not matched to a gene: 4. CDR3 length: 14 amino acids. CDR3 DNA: TGTGCCAGCAGTTGGGGACAGGGTGGAGATACGCAGTATTTT. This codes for CASSWGQGGDTQYF.

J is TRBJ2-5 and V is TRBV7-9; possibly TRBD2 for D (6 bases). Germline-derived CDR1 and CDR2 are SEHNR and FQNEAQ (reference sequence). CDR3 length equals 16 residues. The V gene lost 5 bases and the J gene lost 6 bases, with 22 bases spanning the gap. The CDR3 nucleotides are TGTGCCAGCAGCCAAGTTGGTCGGGAGTCGGTACAGACCCAGTACTTC. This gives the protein CASSQVGRESVQTQYF.